These 10 T cell receptor beta chains were sequenced from one sample in a study of shared clonotypes between healthy human individuals. Profiled with immunoSEQ multiplex PCR; TCRdb holds only in-frame clones, not every one. In the table there are 470,000 or so clones, about 72% of which are singletons. What was sequenced was PBMCs. These receptor sequences come from a woman between 40 and 50 years old in good health. Some clones in this sample may be carry-over from other donors' samples.

This clone was recorded a few times. Written as DNA, the CDR3 is TGTGCCAGCAGCGGGCCACAGGGGGCGCGGGACGAGCAGTACTTC. The encoded protein is CASSGPQGARDEQYF. This sequence joins TRBV9 and TRBJ2-7, with 9 nucleotides matching TRBD1. V gave up 3 bases and J gave up 5 bases; unmatched junction bases: 9. Germline CDR1 and CDR2: SGDLS and YYNGEE. This CDR3 has 15 residues.

The genes are TRBV5-6 and TRBJ2-3; 10 bases are shared with TRBD2. J gave up 1 base and V 0 bases, and 8 bases lay outside the gene matches. This CDR3 comprises 18 residues. Germline-derived CDR1 and CDR2 are SGHDT and YYEEEE. The CDR3 is CASSLVRLAGEGTDTQYF. The CDR3 coding sequence is TGTGCCAGCAGCTTGGTAAGGCTAGCGGGAGAGGGCACAGATACGCAGTATTTT.

The V call is TRBV7-9, the J call TRBJ1-3; D call uncertain. Between the trimmed V and J ends, which lost 10 bases and 0 bases, there was a span of 10 bases. The CDR3 is made up of 13 amino acids. CDR1 is SEHNR, CDR2 FQNEAQ, per germline (reference sequence). The CDR3 region is CATRAGSGNTIYF. The CDR3 nucleotides read TGTGCCACCAGAGCCGGCTCTGGAAACACCATATATTTT.

The rearrangement links TRBV7-8 to TRBJ2-2, with TRBD1 as a possible D gene (6 bases). The CDR3 totals 14 residues. CDR1 and CDR2 from the germline V gene are SGHVS and FQNEAQ. V was shortened by 3 bases and J by 6 bases, with 11 bases between the two germline ends. Here the CDR3 DNA reads TGTGCCAGCAGCTTCCCGGCAGGGGCCGGGGAGCTGTTTTTT. Translation gives CASSFPAGAGELFF.

This clone showed up just a few times. The chain uses TRBV9 and TRBJ2-1; D perhaps matches TRBD2 (6 bases). CDR3 length: 15 residues. Trimming removed 0 bases from V and 2 bases from J, with 9 bases in between. The germline gives CDR1 SGDLS, CDR2 YYNGEE. The CDR3 here is CASSVVSGTYNEQFF. The CDR3 DNA follows: TGTGCCAGCAGCGTAGTTAGCGGCACCTACAATGAGCAGTTCTTC. The full variable domain, rest sourced from reference TRBV9 and TRBJ2-1, is DSGVTQTPKHLITATGQRVTLRCSPRSGDLSVYWYQQSLDQGLQFLIQYYNGEERAKGNILERFSAQQFPDLHSELNLSSLELGDSALYFCASSVVSGTYNEQFFGPGTRLTVL.

The chain recombines TRBV30 with TRBJ1-1, with D uncertain. Germline V CDR1 and CDR2: GTSNPN, SVGIG (reference sequence). V dropped 4 bases and J dropped 3 bases, with 12 bases sitting between them. The CDR3 length is 13 residues. CDR3 nucleotide sequence: TGTGCCTGGAATCCGGGCCGGGACACTGAAGCTTTCTTT. Its protein is CAWNPGRDTEAFF.

This sequence joins TRBV28 and TRBJ2-5; 13 nucleotides match TRBD2. CDR1 and CDR2 from the germline V gene are MDHEN and SYDVKM. The CDR3 totals 15 residues. V trimming: 5 bases; J trimming: 5 bases; junction bases outside the gene matches: 5. CDR3 DNA sequence: TGTGCCAGCAGTCCGGGACTAGCGGGAAGCGAGACCCAGTACTTC. It codes for CASSPGLAGSETQYF.

This chain uses TRBV2 with TRBJ2-2; D unresolved. CDR3 size: 14 residues. The V gene lost 6 bases and the J gene lost 5 bases, with 13 bases spanning the gap. Germline CDR1 and CDR2: SNHLY and FYNNEI. DNA of the CDR3: TGTGCCAGCAGGGGGTATCAGGAAACCGGGGAGCTGTTTTTT. It translates to CASRGYQETGELFF.

V usage is TRBV4-1 and J usage is TRBJ1-4; TRBD1 agrees at 7 bases. Trimming at V came to 10 bases and at J to 6 bases, leaving 11 bases not matched to a gene. This CDR3 comprises 14 residues. CDR1 is MGHRA and CDR2 is YSYEKL in the germline V gene. The CDR3 region has the DNA TGCGCCACCGCAAGGGGGCCAAAACATGAAAAACTGTTTTTT. Its translation is CATARGPKHEKLFF.

J is TRBJ2-7 and V is TRBV7-9, with no clear D. Germline CDR1 SEHNR, CDR2 FQNEAQ (reference sequence). This CDR3 has 14 amino acids. The germline V and J ends were trimmed by 5 bases and 0 bases, with 11 bases remaining between them. CDR3: CASSSTGPSYEQYF. DNA of the CDR3: TGTGCCAGCAGCAGTACCGGGCCCTCCTACGAGCAGTACTTC.